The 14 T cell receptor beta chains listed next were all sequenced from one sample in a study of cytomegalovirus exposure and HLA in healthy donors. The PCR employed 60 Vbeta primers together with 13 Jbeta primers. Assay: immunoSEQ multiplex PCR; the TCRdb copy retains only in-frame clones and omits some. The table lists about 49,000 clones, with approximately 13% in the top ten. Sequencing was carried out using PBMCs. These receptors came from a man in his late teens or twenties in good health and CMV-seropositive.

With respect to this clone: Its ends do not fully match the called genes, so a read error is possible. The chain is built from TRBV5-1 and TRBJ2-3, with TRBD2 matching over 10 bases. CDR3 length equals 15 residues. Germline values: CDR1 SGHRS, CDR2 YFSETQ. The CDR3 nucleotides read TGCGCCAGCAGCTCCAGCGGGAGGGCCGTAGATACGCGGTATTTT. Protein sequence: CASSSSGRAVDTRYF.

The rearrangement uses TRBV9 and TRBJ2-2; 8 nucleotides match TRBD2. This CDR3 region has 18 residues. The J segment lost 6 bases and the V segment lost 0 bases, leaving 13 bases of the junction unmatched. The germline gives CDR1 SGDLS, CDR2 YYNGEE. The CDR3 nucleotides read TGTGCCAGCAGCGTAGAGGGGGATCGGGGGGGCACAGCCGGGGAGCTGTTTTTT. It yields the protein CASSVEGDRGGTAGELFF.

The DNA for the CDR3 is TGTGCCAGCAGCCCCCAACAGGGGATTAATCAGCCCCAGCATTTT. Amino acid sequence: CASSPQQGINQPQHF. The V gene is TRBV6-6, the J gene TRBJ1-5, with 7 positions matching TRBD1. The CDR3 runs to 15 residues. The V gene's germline CDR1 is MNHNY and CDR2 SVGAGI (reference sequence). Losses at the gene ends were 6 bases for V and 4 bases for J; bases not matched to a gene: 9.

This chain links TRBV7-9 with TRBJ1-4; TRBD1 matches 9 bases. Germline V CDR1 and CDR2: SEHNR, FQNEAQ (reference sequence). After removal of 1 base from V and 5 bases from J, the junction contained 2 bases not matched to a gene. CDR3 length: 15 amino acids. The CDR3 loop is CASSLGGTGNEKLFF. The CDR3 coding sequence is TGTGCCAGCAGCTTAGGGGGGACAGGGAATGAAAAACTGTTTTTT.

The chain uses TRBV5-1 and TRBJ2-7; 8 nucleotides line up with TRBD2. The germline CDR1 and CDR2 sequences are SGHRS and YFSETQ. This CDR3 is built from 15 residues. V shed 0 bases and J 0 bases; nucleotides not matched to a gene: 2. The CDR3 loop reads CASSLVSGSSYEQYF. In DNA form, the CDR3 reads TGCGCCAGCAGCTTGGTAAGCGGGAGCTCCTACGAGCAGTACTTC.

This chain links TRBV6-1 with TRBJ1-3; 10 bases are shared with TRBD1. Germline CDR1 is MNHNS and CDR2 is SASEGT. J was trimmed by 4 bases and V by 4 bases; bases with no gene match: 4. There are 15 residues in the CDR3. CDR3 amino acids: CASSAGTGEGNTIYF. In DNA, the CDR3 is TGTGCCAGCAGTGCCGGGACAGGGGAAGGAAACACCATATATTTT.

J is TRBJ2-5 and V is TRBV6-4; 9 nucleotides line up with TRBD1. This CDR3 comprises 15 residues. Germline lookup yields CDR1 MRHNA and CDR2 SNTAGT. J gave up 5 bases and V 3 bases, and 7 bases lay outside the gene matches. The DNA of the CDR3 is TGTGCCAGCAGTGAAAAGACAGGGGGAGGCGAGACCCAGTACTTC. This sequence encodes CASSEKTGGGETQYF.

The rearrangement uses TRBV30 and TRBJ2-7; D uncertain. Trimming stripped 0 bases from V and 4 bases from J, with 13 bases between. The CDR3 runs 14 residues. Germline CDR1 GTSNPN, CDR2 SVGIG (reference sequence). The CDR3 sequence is CAWSVGAFGYEQYF. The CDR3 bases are TGTGCCTGGAGTGTTGGAGCGTTCGGTTACGAGCAGTACTTC.

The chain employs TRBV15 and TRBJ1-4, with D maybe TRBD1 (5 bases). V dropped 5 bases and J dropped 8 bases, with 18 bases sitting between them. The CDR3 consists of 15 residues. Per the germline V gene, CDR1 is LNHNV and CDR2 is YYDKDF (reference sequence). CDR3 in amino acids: CATSPGASEGEKLFF. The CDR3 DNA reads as TGTGCCACCAGCCCCGGGGCCTCGGAGGGAGAAAAACTGTTTTTT.

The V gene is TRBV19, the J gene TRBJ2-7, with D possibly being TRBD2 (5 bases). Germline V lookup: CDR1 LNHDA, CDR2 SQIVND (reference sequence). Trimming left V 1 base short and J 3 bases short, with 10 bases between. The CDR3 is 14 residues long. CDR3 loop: CASSIVAGNYEQYF. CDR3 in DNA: TGTGCCAGTAGTATAGTGGCGGGTAACTACGAGCAGTACTTC.

The CDR3 sequence: CSVQGGDYGYTF. CDR3 DNA: TGCAGCGTACAAGGGGGAGACTATGGCTACACCTTC. The chain has TRBV29-1 and TRBJ1-2; TRBD1 is a possible D gene (6 bases). The CDR3 runs to 12 residues. Germline CDR1 is SQVTM and CDR2 is ANQGSEA. V was trimmed by 6 bases and J by 3 bases, leaving 11 bases between them.

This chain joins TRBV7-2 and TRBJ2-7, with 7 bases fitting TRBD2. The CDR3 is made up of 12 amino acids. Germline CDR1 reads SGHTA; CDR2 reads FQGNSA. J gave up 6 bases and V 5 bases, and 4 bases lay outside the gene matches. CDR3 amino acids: CASSGGTIEQYF. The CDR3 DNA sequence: TGTGCCAGCAGCGGCGGGACTATCGAGCAGTACTTC.

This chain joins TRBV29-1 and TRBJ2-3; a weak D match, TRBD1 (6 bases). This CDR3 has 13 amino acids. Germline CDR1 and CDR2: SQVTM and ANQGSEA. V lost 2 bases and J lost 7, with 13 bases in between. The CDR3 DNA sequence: TGCAGCGTTGAAAGAACAGGGTCATATACGCAGTATTTT. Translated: CSVERTGSYTQYF.

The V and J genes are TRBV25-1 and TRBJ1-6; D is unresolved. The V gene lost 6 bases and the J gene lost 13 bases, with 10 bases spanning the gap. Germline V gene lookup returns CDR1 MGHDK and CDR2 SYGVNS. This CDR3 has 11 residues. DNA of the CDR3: TGTGCCAGCAGAGATTCGGAGCCCCTCCACTTT. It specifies CASRDSEPLHF.